This T cell receptor (beta chain) is from a study of blood T cell repertoires in COVID-19. This CDR3 is 14 amino acids long. Trimming left V 5 bases short and J 6 bases short, with 14 bases between. CDR1 is WSHSY and CDR2 is SAAADI in the germline V gene. Sequenced by immunoSEQ multiplex PCR; TCRdb stores in-frame clones only, minus some. The sample yields 540,000 or so clones, 70% to 90% seen once. The sequenced material came from peripheral blood. V usage is TRBV10-2 and J usage is TRBJ1-5; tentatively, D is TRBD1 (6 bases). This receptor was obtained from a woman between 45 and 65 years old with COVID-19, enrolled during active disease. CDR3 region: CASSPGQQGQPQHF. The DNA for the CDR3 is TGCGCCAGCAGTCCTGGACAGCAGGGTCAGCCCCAGCATTTT.